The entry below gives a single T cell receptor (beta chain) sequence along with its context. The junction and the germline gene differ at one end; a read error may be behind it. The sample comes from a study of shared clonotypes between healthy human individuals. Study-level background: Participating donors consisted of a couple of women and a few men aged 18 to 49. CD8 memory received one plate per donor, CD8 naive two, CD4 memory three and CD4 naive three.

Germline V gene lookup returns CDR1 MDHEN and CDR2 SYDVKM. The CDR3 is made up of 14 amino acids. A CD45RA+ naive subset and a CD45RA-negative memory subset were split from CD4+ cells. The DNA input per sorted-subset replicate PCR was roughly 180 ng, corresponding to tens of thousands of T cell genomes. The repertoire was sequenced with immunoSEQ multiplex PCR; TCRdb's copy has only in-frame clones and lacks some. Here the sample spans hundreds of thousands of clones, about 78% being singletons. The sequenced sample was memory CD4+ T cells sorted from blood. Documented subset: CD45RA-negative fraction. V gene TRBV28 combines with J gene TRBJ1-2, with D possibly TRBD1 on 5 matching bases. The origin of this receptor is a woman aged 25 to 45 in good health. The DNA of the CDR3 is TGTGCCAGCAGTTTTCCAGGGATTAACCATGGCTACACCTTC. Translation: CASSFPGINHGYTF.